This entry concerns a single T cell receptor (beta chain). This clonotype was detected ten times or more. Its specific antigen is unknown. No qualities accompany the bases; no much larger clone lies one base away. From the cysteine up to the phenylalanine, the CDR3 has a length of 15 residues. Just CDR3 DNA is preserved here, 45 bases in frame from base 1. V and J are truncated by 0 bases and 4 bases respectively, leaving an intervening sequence of 12 bases. CDR1 LGHNA and CDR2 YSLEER are derived from the germline V gene. The library was prepared using 5' RACE. The sample was run on a NextSeq 500. To correct for sequencing error and PCR bias, the TCR library protocol tagged individual cDNA molecules with unique molecular identifiers. Both TCR alpha and beta chains were sequenced, and tight co-correlation was observed between alpha and beta sequence abundances in each sample. Processing in the source paper ran as follows. Decombinator V4 was used to annotate TCR sequences for V gene, J gene and CDR3. TCRs were defined as expanded if a significant change between any two time points was detected under a Poisson model with p below 0.0001. TCR abundances were normalised to the total number of TCRs sequenced per sample and were expressed as counts per million. TRAV1-2 paired with TRAJ12, TRAJ20 or TRAJ33 defined MAIT TCRs, while TRAV10 paired with TRAJ18 defined iNKT TCRs. VDJdb, accessed 1 November 2021, was searched for CMV, EBV and SARS-CoV-2 annotated TCRs, with TCRs annotated for multiple antigens excluded. The public reads were quality trimmed at Q25 with fastp and then assembled into clones with MiXCR by TCRdb, keeping productive beta chains. Merged by CDR3 protein, the rows form single entries marked with the most common genes and DNA. TCRdb, rather than the study authors, made the V and J calls. Within this sample are tens of thousands of distinct CDR3 sequences, with 4.5% to 6% of them counted one time only. 13% to 15% of the sample rests with the top ten.

This was a case-control study nested in a cohort of healthcare workers in London, UK, who had nasopharyngeal swab PCR tests and blood samples taken every week. Between 23 and 31 March 2020, the week of the UK lockdown, healthcare workers were enrolled and then followed up weekly for as long as 16 weeks. The record originates from a study of early T cells in non-severe SARS-CoV-2 infection (dated by TCRdb to the early 2020s). Background on the whole study: Because TCR sequencing was done on bulk RNA from unsorted whole blood, the alpha and beta chains could not be paired. Overall study results and their limits: VDJdb matching was skewed toward anti-spike CD8 responses and likely underestimated virus-specific expansions, missing private and CD4 specificities.

This receptor was obtained from an adult who was a healthcare worker with PCR-confirmed SARS-CoV-2 infection or an uninfected control (not recorded which). The sequence links TRBV4-3 to TRBJ2-5; the D gene is perhaps TRBD2, on 6 matching bases. The specimen comprised whole blood, sampled at baseline. The DNA sequence is TGCGCCAGCAGCCAAGAGGGGGGACCGAGAGAGACCCAGTACTTC. This is translated as CASSQEGGPRETQYF.